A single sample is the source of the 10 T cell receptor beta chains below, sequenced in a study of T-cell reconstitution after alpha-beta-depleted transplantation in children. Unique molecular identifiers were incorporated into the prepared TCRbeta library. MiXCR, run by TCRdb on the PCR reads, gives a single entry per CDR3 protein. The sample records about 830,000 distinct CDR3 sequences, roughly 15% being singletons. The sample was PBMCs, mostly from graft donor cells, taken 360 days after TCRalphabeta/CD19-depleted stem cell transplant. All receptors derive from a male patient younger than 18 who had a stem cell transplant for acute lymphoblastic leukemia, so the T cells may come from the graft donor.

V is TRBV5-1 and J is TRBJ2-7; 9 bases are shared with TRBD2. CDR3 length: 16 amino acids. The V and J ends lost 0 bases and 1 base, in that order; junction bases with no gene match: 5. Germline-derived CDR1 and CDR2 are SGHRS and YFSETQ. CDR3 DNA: TGCGCCAGCAGCTTGGGTCTAGCGGGATTTTCCTACGAGCAGTACTTC. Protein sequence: CASSLGLAGFSYEQYF. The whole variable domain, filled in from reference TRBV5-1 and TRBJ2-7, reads KAGVTQTPRYLIKTRGQQVTLSCSPISGHRSVSWYQQTPGQGLQFLFEYFSETQRNKGNFPGRFSGRQFSNSRSEMNVSTLELGDSALYLCASSLGLAGFSYEQYFGPGTRLTVT.

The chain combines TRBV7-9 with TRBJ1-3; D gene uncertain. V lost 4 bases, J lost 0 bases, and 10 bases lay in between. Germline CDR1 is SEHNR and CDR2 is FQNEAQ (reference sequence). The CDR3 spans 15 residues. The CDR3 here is CASSSSSYSGNTIYF. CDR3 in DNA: TGTGCCAGCAGCTCCTCGTCTTACTCTGGAAACACCATATATTTT.

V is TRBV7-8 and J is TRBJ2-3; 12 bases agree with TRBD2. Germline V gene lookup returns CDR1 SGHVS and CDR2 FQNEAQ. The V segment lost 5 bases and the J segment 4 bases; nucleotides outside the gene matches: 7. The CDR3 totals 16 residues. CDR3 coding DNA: TGTGCCAGCAGCGCCCGACTAGCGGGAGTGCCAGATACGCAGTATTTT. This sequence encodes CASSARLAGVPDTQYF.

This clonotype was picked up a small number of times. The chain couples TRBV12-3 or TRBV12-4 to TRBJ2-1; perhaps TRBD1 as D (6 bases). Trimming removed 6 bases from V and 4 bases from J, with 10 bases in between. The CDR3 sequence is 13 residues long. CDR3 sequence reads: CASRPTGYNEQFF. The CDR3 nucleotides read TGTGCCAGCAGACCTACAGGGTACAATGAGCAGTTCTTC.

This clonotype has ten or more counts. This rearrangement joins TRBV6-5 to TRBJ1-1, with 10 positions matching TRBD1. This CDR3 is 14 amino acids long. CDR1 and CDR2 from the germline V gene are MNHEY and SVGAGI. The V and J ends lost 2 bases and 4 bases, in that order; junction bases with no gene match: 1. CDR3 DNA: TGTGCCAGCAGTTACGACAGGGGGCTCACTGAAGCTTTCTTT. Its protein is CASSYDRGLTEAFF.

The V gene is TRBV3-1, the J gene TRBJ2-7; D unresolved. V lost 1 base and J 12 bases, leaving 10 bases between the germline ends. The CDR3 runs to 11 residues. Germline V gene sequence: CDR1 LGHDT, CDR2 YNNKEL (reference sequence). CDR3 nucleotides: TGTGCCAGCAGCCAAGGGGGTGGCGCGTACTTC. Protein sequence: CASSQGGGAYF.

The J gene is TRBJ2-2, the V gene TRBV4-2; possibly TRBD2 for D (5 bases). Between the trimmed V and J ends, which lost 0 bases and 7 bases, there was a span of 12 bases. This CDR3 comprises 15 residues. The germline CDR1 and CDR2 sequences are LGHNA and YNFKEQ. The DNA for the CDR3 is TGTGCCAGCAGCCAAGAGAATGGCGGAGGCGGGGAGCTGTTTTTT. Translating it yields CASSQENGGGGELFF.

In DNA form, the CDR3 reads TGTGCCAGCAGTTACGGCATAGGGTATATCTATGGCTACACCTTC. This codes for CASSYGIGYIYGYTF. V is TRBV6-5 and J is TRBJ1-2, with D hard to call. The CDR3 covers 15 residues. Germline V gives CDR1 MNHEY, CDR2 SVGAGI. V was clipped by 2 bases and J by 4 bases, with 14 bases between them.

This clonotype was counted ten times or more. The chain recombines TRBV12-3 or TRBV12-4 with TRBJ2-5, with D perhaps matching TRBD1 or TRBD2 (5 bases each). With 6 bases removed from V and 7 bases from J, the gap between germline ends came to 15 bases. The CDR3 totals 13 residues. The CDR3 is CASRLTRDGTQYF. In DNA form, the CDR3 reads TGTGCCAGCAGACTCACTCGGGACGGGACCCAGTACTTC.

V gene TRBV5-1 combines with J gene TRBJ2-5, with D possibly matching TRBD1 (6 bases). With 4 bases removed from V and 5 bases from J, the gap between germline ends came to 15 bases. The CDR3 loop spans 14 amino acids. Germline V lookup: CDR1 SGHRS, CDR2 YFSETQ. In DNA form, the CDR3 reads TGCGCCAGCAGCCCTGGACAGAACGGGGAGACCCAGTACTTC. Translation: CASSPGQNGETQYF.